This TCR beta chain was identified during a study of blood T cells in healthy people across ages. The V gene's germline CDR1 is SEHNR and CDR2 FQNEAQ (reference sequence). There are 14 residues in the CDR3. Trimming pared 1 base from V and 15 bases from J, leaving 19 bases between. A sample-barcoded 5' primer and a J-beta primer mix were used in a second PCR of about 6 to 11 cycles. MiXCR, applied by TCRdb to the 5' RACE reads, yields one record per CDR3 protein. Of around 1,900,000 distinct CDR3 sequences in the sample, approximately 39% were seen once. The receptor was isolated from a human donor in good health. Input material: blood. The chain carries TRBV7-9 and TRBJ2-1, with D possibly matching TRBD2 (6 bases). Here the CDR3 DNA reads TGTGCCAGCAGCTTAGATCTAATCCTGACTAGTGCGTTCTTC. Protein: CASSLDLILTSAFF.